This record looks at one T cell receptor beta chain sequence and its context. It may be a read error: a sequence one base away is much more abundant. This entry is derived from a study of response to subunit inactivated influenza vaccine. Each CDR3 protein gets one entry after TCRdb re-called the RT-PCR reads with MiXCR. Here the sample spans around 600,000 distinct CDR3 sequences, around 11% being singletons. This CDR3 comprises 15 residues. V was trimmed by 2 bases and J by 1 base, leaving 8 bases between them. A further study also used this sample, focusing on T cells expressing NK-cell markers. That paper states: A 5'RACE template switching approach incorporating UMIs was used to make TCR beta cDNA. It was sorted CD3+CD56+NKG2C+, CD3+CD56+NKG2C- and CD3+CD56-NKG2C+ T cells that supplied the TCR beta repertoires. Of the CD8+ T cell pool in about six donors, roughly 1.0-8% was accounted for by dominant NKG2C+ clonotypes.

The V call is TRBV12-3 or TRBV12-4, the J call TRBJ2-2; tentatively, D is TRBD1 (5 bases). Material: PBMCs from blood, obtained on the day of vaccination. The source of this sequence is a man between 50 and 59 years old who received an inactivated influenza vaccine. The CDR3: CASSLQQENTGELFF. The CDR3 bases are TGTGCCAGCAGTTTACAACAGGAGAACACCGGGGAGCTGTTTTTT.